Following are 30 T cell receptor beta chains from one sample sequenced in a study of blood T cell repertoires in COVID-19. This table comes from immunoSEQ multiplex PCR, and its TCRdb copy is limited to in-frame clones, with some not included. Among some 670,000 clones, about 87% were seen once, and the ten largest hold approximately 0.25%. Sequences were obtained from peripheral blood. The origin of the receptors is a woman younger than 30 with acute or convalescent COVID-19.

Points on this clone: The identical CDR3 is also encoded by other nucleotide sequences in the sample. V gene TRBV19 combines with J gene TRBJ1-2; 9 bases map to TRBD1. This CDR3 has 14 residues. V was clipped by 3 bases and J by 5 bases; unmatched bases: 4. Germline CDR1 is LNHDA and CDR2 is SQIVND (reference sequence). CDR3 nucleotides: TGTGCCAGTAGTATCAACAGGGGGCTATATGGCTACACCTTC. This translates into CASSINRGLYGYTF.

The chain employs TRBV11-3 and TRBJ2-2; 9 positions agree with TRBD1. Germline CDR1 and CDR2: SGHNT and YENEEA. V shed 5 bases, J shed 5 bases, and the junction held 6 bases outside the gene matches. The CDR3 covers 15 residues. The CDR3 here is CASSPGTGKTGELFF. The DNA for the CDR3 is TGTGCCAGCAGCCCCGGGACAGGGAAAACCGGGGAGCTGTTTTTT.

The gene calls are TRBV4-1 and TRBJ2-7; possibly TRBD2 for D (5 bases). V was cut by 0 bases and J by 1 base, with 10 bases left in between. CDR1 is MGHRA, CDR2 YSYEKL, per germline. The CDR3 has 15 residues. DNA of the CDR3: TGCGCCAGCAGCCAAGAAAGGACTGCGTCCTACGAGCAGTACTTC. Translation: CASSQERTASYEQYF.

The chain uses TRBV5-3 and TRBJ1-3; TRBD1 is a possible D gene (6 bases). TRBV5-3 is an open reading frame, and its role is uncertain. The CDR3 has 15 residues. Trimming left V 8 bases short and J 3 bases short, with 18 bases between. The CDR3 sequence: CASPLLRGGGNTIYF. The CDR3 nucleotides read TGTGCCAGTCCCCTTTTGAGAGGGGGTGGAAACACCATATATTTT.

This sequence joins TRBV30 and TRBJ1-1, with D unclear. This CDR3 is 11 amino acids long. The ends were cut back, 0 bases at V and 7 bases at J, with 6 bases in the middle. Germline loops: CDR1 GTSNPN, CDR2 SVGIG (reference sequence). CDR3 in DNA: TGTGCCTGGAGTGTACCCGGTGAAGCTTTCTTT. Translating gives CAWSVPGEAFF.

The chain is built from TRBV29-1 and TRBJ1-2; D ambiguous. V dropped 5 bases and J dropped 4 bases, with 17 bases sitting between them. Germline-derived CDR1 and CDR2 are SQVTM and ANQGSEA. The CDR3 extends over 14 amino acids. CDR3 nucleotides: TGCAGCGTTCGCCTCTCCGGGAGAAGCTATGGCTACACCTTC. The encoded protein is CSVRLSGRSYGYTF.

This sequence joins TRBV18 and TRBJ1-2; 7 bases match TRBD1. The CDR3 sequence is 14 residues long. Trimming took 4 bases from V and 2 from J; bases not matched to a gene: 4. CDR1 KGHSH and CDR2 LQKENI come from the germline V gene. The CDR3 is CASSRETGNYGYTF. DNA of the CDR3: TGTGCCAGCTCACGAGAGACAGGGAACTATGGCTACACCTTC.

The J gene is TRBJ1-5, the V gene TRBV19, with 7 bases lining up with TRBD1. The CDR3 length is 16 residues. The germline V gene encodes CDR1 LNHDA and CDR2 SQIVND (reference sequence). The V gene end was trimmed by 5 bases and the J gene end by 0 bases; junction bases not matched to a gene: 7. The CDR3 reads CASSYRGGDSNQPQHF. Written as DNA, the CDR3 is TGTGCCAGTAGTTATCGAGGGGGCGATAGCAATCAGCCCCAGCATTTT.

This clone occurred once. The chain employs TRBV27 and TRBJ2-7; 7 nucleotides agree with TRBD1. Trimming took 6 bases from V and 3 from J; bases not matched to a gene: 8. The CDR3 length is 14 residues. CDR1 is MNHEY, CDR2 SMNVEV, per germline (reference sequence). This CDR3 is CASRFGQEYYEQYF. Written as DNA, the CDR3 is TGTGCCAGCAGGTTCGGACAGGAATACTACGAGCAGTACTTC.

The chain joins TRBV24-1 to TRBJ1-5; maybe TRBD1 (5 bases). The CDR3 extends over 16 amino acids. Germline-derived CDR1 and CDR2 are KGHDR and SFDVKD. The ends were cut back, 9 bases at V and 4 bases at J, with 21 bases in the middle. The DNA for the CDR3 is TGTGCCACCGAAACAATAAGCAGGGAAGAGAATCAGCCCCAGCATTTT. This codes for CATETISREENQPQHF.

This sequence joins TRBV2 and TRBJ2-1; 11 bases are a match to TRBD1. The trim removed 4 bases at V and 9 bases at J, leaving 2 bases unmatched. The CDR3 runs 13 residues. CDR1 SNHLY and CDR2 FYNNEI come from the germline V gene. The CDR3 protein is CASSGDRGAEQFF. The CDR3 nucleotides are TGTGCCAGCAGTGGGGACAGGGGGGCTGAGCAGTTCTTC.

The genes are TRBV6-2 or TRBV6-3 and TRBJ1-2; D perhaps matches TRBD1 (6 bases). V was shortened by 6 bases and J by 2 bases, with 19 bases between the two germline ends. Looked up from germline, CDR1 is MNHEY and CDR2 is SVGEGT. The CDR3 covers 16 residues. CDR3 protein: CASSLPRQDPNYGYTF. In nucleotides, the CDR3 is TGTGCCAGCAGCCTCCCCCGACAGGACCCAAACTATGGCTACACCTTC.

In this sample, this clone turned up once. V gene TRBV6-5 combines with J gene TRBJ2-7; D is uncertain. The V and J ends lost 0 bases and 2 bases respectively, with 8 bases between them. The CDR3 spans 14 residues. The V gene's germline CDR1 is MNHEY and CDR2 SVGAGI. The CDR3 bases are TGTGCCAGCAGTTACTCGGGCAGGACCTACGAGCAGTACTTC. The encoded protein is CASSYSGRTYEQYF.

The chain links TRBV5-1 to TRBJ1-3, with a tentative D call TRBD1 (6 bases). The V end was cut by 1 base, the J end by 3 bases, with 11 bases between. The V gene's germline CDR1 is SGHRS and CDR2 YFSETQ. CDR3 length: 15 amino acids. CDR3 sequence (DNA): TGCGCCAGCAGCTTGTATGGGGGCGGTGGAAACACCATATATTTT. Protein: CASSLYGGGGNTIYF.

This clone came up a few times. The V and J genes are TRBV19 and TRBJ1-2; D ambiguous. Trimming stripped 4 bases from V and 4 bases from J, with 7 bases between. This CDR3 comprises 12 residues. Germline loops: CDR1 LNHDA, CDR2 SQIVND (reference sequence). CDR3 in DNA: TGTGCCAGTAGTAGGGAGTTCTATGGCTACACCTTC. Translated: CASSREFYGYTF.

V is TRBV28 and J is TRBJ1-1; D not certain. CDR1 and CDR2 from the germline V gene are MDHEN and SYDVKM. Trimming pared 7 bases from V and 6 bases from J, leaving 18 bases between. CDR3 size: 14 residues. The CDR3 DNA reads as TGTGCCAGCACCCCTAGGCTCCCGACGGCTGAAGCTTTCTTT. This codes for CASTPRLPTAEAFF.

The chain couples TRBV5-1 to TRBJ1-1; D unclear. This CDR3 comprises 14 residues. The V gene's germline CDR1 is SGHRS and CDR2 YFSETQ. Trimming shortened V by 4 bases and J by 1 base, and 11 bases separated the two germline ends. The DNA of the CDR3 is TGCGCCAGCAGCCCCCAGGTTACGAACACTGAAGCTTTCTTT. It is translated as CASSPQVTNTEAFF.

The chain employs TRBV28 and TRBJ1-4; D gene ambiguous. Per the germline V gene, CDR1 is MDHEN and CDR2 is SYDVKM. This CDR3 contains 14 residues. V lost 5 bases, J lost 8 bases, and 15 bases lay in between. The CDR3 spells CASSPDLEYEKLFF. CDR3 nucleotide sequence: TGTGCCAGCAGTCCCGATTTAGAATACGAAAAACTGTTTTTT.

The chain uses TRBV7-9 and TRBJ2-5; 8 bases map to TRBD2. Germline V CDR1 and CDR2: SEHNR, FQNEAQ (reference sequence). J was trimmed by 3 bases and V by 3 bases; bases with no gene match: 6. This CDR3 is built from 15 residues. In nucleotides, the CDR3 is TGTGCCAGCAGCTTTATCAATAGCGGGGAAGAGACCCAGTACTTC. Residues: CASSFINSGEETQYF.

This chain links TRBV19 with TRBJ2-1, with 10 bases aligning to TRBD2. CDR1 LNHDA and CDR2 SQIVND come from the germline V gene (reference sequence). Losses at the gene ends were 5 bases for V and 9 bases for J; bases not matched to a gene: 16. CDR3 length: 17 amino acids. The CDR3 sequence: CASSVPRTSGVLGEQFF. CDR3 DNA sequence: TGTGCCAGTAGTGTCCCCCGAACTAGCGGGGTGCTGGGTGAGCAGTTCTTC.

The V and J genes are TRBV3-1 (or the pseudogene TRBV3-2) and TRBJ1-1, with D unclear. The V gene's germline CDR1 is LGHDT and CDR2 YNNKEL (reference sequence). V was pared by 1 base and J by 3 bases, with 15 bases between. The CDR3 has 16 amino acids. CDR3 sequence: CASSQAPPGLDTEAFF. CDR3 sequence (DNA): TGTGCCAGCAGCCAAGCTCCACCCGGGTTGGACACTGAAGCTTTCTTT.

As DNA, the CDR3 is TGTGCCAGCAGCTTAGAGACAGGGAGTTCGGAGACCCAGTACTTC. Translated, it gives CASSLETGSSETQYF. This sequence joins TRBV7-9 and TRBJ2-5; TRBD1 matches 7 bases. Germline trimming cut 1 base from V and 5 bases from J; bases unmatched to any gene: 7. Germline assignment: CDR1 SEHNR and CDR2 FQNEAQ (reference sequence). CDR3 length: 15 amino acids.

This clone was counted once. Other DNA sequences in this sample translate to the same CDR3. The chain joins TRBV5-1 to TRBJ1-1; D gene uncertain. Trimming shortened V by 4 bases and J by 4 bases, and 5 bases separated the two germline ends. Looked up from germline, CDR1 is SGHRS and CDR2 is YFSETQ. CDR3 size: 11 residues. The CDR3 region has the DNA TGCGCCAGCAGCCGAGGCACTGAAGCTTTCTTT. It is translated as CASSRGTEAFF.

The chain uses TRBV5-1 and TRBJ1-2; no firm D call. Germline V gives CDR1 SGHRS, CDR2 YFSETQ. V lost 4 bases and J 2 bases, leaving 18 bases between the germline ends. This CDR3 is 16 amino acids long. Here the CDR3 reads CASSPADSRLNYGYTF. The CDR3 nucleotides are TGCGCCAGCAGCCCCGCTGATAGCCGTTTGAACTATGGCTACACCTTC.

The gene calls are TRBV29-1 and TRBJ2-7; 8 positions match TRBD2. After removal of 5 bases from V and 3 bases from J, the junction contained 3 bases not matched to a gene. The CDR3 length is 12 residues. The germline CDR1 and CDR2 sequences are SQVTM and ANQGSEA. CDR3 coding DNA: TGCAGCGTTCTTGCGGGGGGCTACGAGCAGTACTTC. Its translation is CSVLAGGYEQYF.

The V call is TRBV7-3, the J call TRBJ2-7; 8 nucleotides align to TRBD2. The ends lost 5 bases at V and 3 bases at J; junction bases unmatched: 9. CDR1 is SGHTA and CDR2 is FQGTGA in the germline V gene. The CDR3 totals 15 residues. CDR3 DNA sequence: TGTGCCAGCAGCCCCCGGGGGGGCCCGATCTACGAGCAGTACTTC. Amino acid sequence: CASSPRGGPIYEQYF.

The V and J genes are TRBV6-1 and TRBJ1-2; possibly TRBD1 for D (6 bases). Germline V gene sequence: CDR1 MNHNS, CDR2 SASEGT. The CDR3 is 15 residues long. V lost 3 bases to trimming and J lost 0 bases, with 11 bases between them. CDR3 DNA: TGTGCCAGCAGTGATTCAGGGGTCCCTAACTATGGCTACACCTTC. Translated: CASSDSGVPNYGYTF.

With respect to this clone: The sample has other DNA sequences that encode this CDR3 too. This chain connects TRBV3-1 (or the pseudogene TRBV3-2) to TRBJ1-1; the D is unclear. This CDR3 region has 13 residues. Trimming stripped 8 bases from V and 1 base from J, with 11 bases between. Germline assignment: CDR1 LGHDT and CDR2 YNNKEL (reference sequence). For the CDR3, the DNA is TGTGCCAGCTCTCGGGGTTCGAACACTGAAGCTTTCTTT. Translating it yields CASSRGSNTEAFF.

The J gene is TRBJ1-4, the V gene TRBV4-1; 9 nucleotides line up with TRBD1. The V gene end was trimmed by 4 bases and the J gene end by 11 bases; junction bases not matched to a gene: 8. Germline V gene lookup returns CDR1 MGHRA and CDR2 YSYEKL. The CDR3 runs 14 residues. The CDR3 region is CASSPTGGNGKLFF. The CDR3 nucleotides are TGCGCCAGCAGCCCTACAGGGGGCAACGGCAAACTGTTTTTT.

The chain links TRBV4-1 to TRBJ2-1; the match to TRBD2 covers 11 bases. Trimming at V came to 4 bases and at J to 7 bases, leaving 15 bases not matched to a gene. The CDR3 loop spans 18 amino acids. Germline V gene data show CDR1 as MGHRA and CDR2 as YSYEKL. CDR3 loop: CASSPTPLLAGGRNEQFF. The CDR3 DNA reads TGCGCCAGCAGCCCCACCCCCCTTCTAGCGGGGGGAAGGAATGAGCAGTTCTTC.